One and the same sample provided the 28 T cell receptor beta chains below, sequenced in a study of blood T cells in healthy people across ages. Next came a second PCR, run for about 6 to 12 cycles, which used a sample-barcoded 5' primer along with a J-beta primer mix. TCRdb redid the calling of the 5' RACE reads with MiXCR, one entry per CDR3 protein. The profile covers hundreds of thousands of distinct CDR3 sequences, with roughly 30% appearing a single time and more than 15% taken by the ten largest. Material for sequencing was blood. All receptors come from a woman older than 75 in good health.

In this sample, this clonotype turned up many times. The V gene is TRBV27, the J gene TRBJ1-2, with 9 positions matching TRBD1. This CDR3 is 13 amino acids long. Germline V lookup: CDR1 MNHEY, CDR2 SMNVEV (reference sequence). Losses at the gene ends were 5 bases for V and 7 bases for J; bases not matched to a gene: 5. The DNA of the CDR3 is TGTGCCAGCAGTCCCGGGACAGGGATTGGCTACACCTTC. This translates into CASSPGTGIGYTF.

This clonotype was seen many times. The chain uses TRBV20-1 and TRBJ2-1; either TRBD1 or TRBD2 may fit D (5 bases each). Germline V gene lookup returns CDR1 DFQATT and CDR2 SNEGSKA (reference sequence). The CDR3 is made up of 14 amino acids. The ends were cut back, 6 bases at V and 6 bases at J, with 18 bases in the middle. The CDR3, as DNA: TGCAGTGCCATTACCGGGACCCGCTCCAATGAGCAGTTCTTC. It specifies CSAITGTRSNEQFF.

This clonotype was recorded many times. The chain employs TRBV5-5 and TRBJ2-3, with TRBD2 identical over 10 bases. After removal of 4 bases from V and 3 bases from J, the junction contained 5 bases not matched to a gene. The CDR3 runs to 15 residues. Germline-derived CDR1 and CDR2 are SGHKS and YYEKEE (reference sequence). The CDR3 reads CASSISGGRTDTQYF. The CDR3, as DNA: TGTGCCAGCAGCATTAGCGGGGGGCGGACAGATACGCAGTATTTT.

This clonotype was counted many times. The chain links TRBV24-1 to TRBJ1-2; D gene uncertain. The V end was cut by 4 bases, the J end by 2 bases, with 10 bases between. CDR1 KGHDR and CDR2 SFDVKD come from the germline V gene. The CDR3 spans 14 residues. The CDR3 DNA is TGTGCCACCAGTGAAGTAGGGCAGAACTATGGCTACACCTTC. It codes for CATSEVGQNYGYTF.

The chain uses TRBV3-1 and TRBJ1-2, with D unresolved. CDR1 LGHDT and CDR2 YNNKEL come from the germline V gene (reference sequence). Trimming left V 0 bases short and J 2 bases short, with 7 bases between. This CDR3 has 14 amino acids. The CDR3 sequence: CASSQEAGNYGYTF. The CDR3 nucleotides read TGTGCCAGCAGCCAAGAAGCCGGGAACTATGGCTACACCTTC.

This clonotype was counted ten times or more. The V call is TRBV5-1, the J call TRBJ1-1; a possible D gene is TRBD1 (5 bases). The germline V gene has CDR1 SGHRS and CDR2 YFSETQ. The length of the CDR3 is 14 residues. Trimming removed 5 bases at V and 0 bases at J, with 11 bases between. The CDR3 DNA reads TGCGCCAGCAGTACAGGAGGAGTGAACACTGAAGCTTTCTTT. This encodes CASSTGGVNTEAFF.

This chain connects TRBV9 to TRBJ2-2; tentatively, D is TRBD2 (6 bases). Germline V gene lookup returns CDR1 SGDLS and CDR2 YYNGEE. The CDR3 has 15 residues. V was pared by 4 bases and J by 2 bases, with 12 bases between. DNA for the CDR3: TGTGCCAGCAGCCCCCGCGGGGACAACACCGGGGAGCTGTTTTTT. The encoded protein is CASSPRGDNTGELFF.

This clonotype has ten or more counts. The chain is built from TRBV4-3 and TRBJ2-3; the D is unclear. In germline, CDR1 is LGHNA, CDR2 YSLEER. The CDR3 runs 15 residues. V was pared by 0 bases and J by 4 bases, with 11 bases between. CDR3 sequence reads: CASSQDVGLADTQYF. DNA of the CDR3: TGCGCCAGCAGCCAAGACGTAGGGTTGGCAGATACGCAGTATTTT.

There are a few counts of this clonotype. The genes are TRBV9 and TRBJ1-2; unclear D gene. The CDR3 contains 15 residues. CDR1 is SGDLS and CDR2 is YYNGEE in the germline V gene. The V end lost 4 bases, the J end lost 8 bases, and 21 bases lay between the germline ends. The CDR3 region is CASSPVGGLNRGYTF. The CDR3 DNA follows: TGTGCCAGCAGCCCCGTGGGAGGATTGAATCGCGGCTACACCTTC.

There are a few counts of this clonotype. V usage is TRBV18 and J usage is TRBJ1-6; D may be TRBD1 (5 bases). CDR1 and CDR2 (germline): KGHSH, LQKENI. V was cut by 3 bases and J by 7 bases, with 7 bases left in between. The CDR3 is 13 amino acids. CDR3 loop: CASSPGTNSPLHF. The CDR3, as DNA: TGTGCCAGCTCACCCGGGACGAATTCACCCCTCCACTTT. Based on the CDR3 plus reference TRBV18 and TRBJ1-6, the full variable domain is NAGVMQNPRHLVRRRGQEARLRCSPMKGHSHVYWYRQLPEEGLKFMVYLQKENIIDESGMPKERFSAEFPKEGPSILRIQQVVRGDSAAYFCASSPGTNSPLHFGNGTRLTVT.

The table lists this clonotype with many counts. This chain connects TRBV5-1 to TRBJ2-1; a possible D gene is TRBD1 (6 bases). V was trimmed by 5 bases and J by 6 bases, leaving 15 bases between them. Germline V gene data show CDR1 as SGHRS and CDR2 as YFSETQ. This CDR3 region has 14 residues. CDR3 loop: CASSVLDRSNEQFF. The CDR3 DNA sequence: TGCGCCAGCAGTGTCTTGGACAGAAGCAATGAGCAGTTCTTC. Variable domain in full (rest from reference TRBV5-1 and TRBJ2-1): KAGVTQTPRYLIKTRGQQVTLSCSPISGHRSVSWYQQTPGQGLQFLFEYFSETQRNKGNFPGRFSGRQFSNSRSEMNVSTLELGDSALYLCASSVLDRSNEQFFGPGTRLTVL.

This clonotype occurred many times. The chain has TRBV6-6 and TRBJ2-3; 9 bases map to TRBD1. The CDR3 contains 15 residues. The ends lost 6 bases at V and 2 bases at J; junction bases unmatched: 6. CDR1 is MNHNY, CDR2 SVGAGI, per germline (reference sequence). DNA for the CDR3: TGTGCCAGCAGCCCCACAGGGGGCAACACAGATACGCAGTATTTT. As protein: CASSPTGGNTDTQYF.

This chain connects TRBV3-1 to TRBJ1-2, with TRBD1 identical over 8 bases. V was pared by 5 bases and J by 9 bases, with 14 bases of the junction left unmatched. Germline assignment: CDR1 LGHDT and CDR2 YNNKEL (reference sequence). CDR3 size: 15 residues. CDR3 in amino acids: CASSLAPGTGGRYTF. CDR3 nucleotides: TGTGCCAGCAGCTTGGCTCCCGGGACAGGCGGCCGCTACACCTTC.

V is TRBV10-3 and J is TRBJ1-1; no clear D. The CDR3 sequence is 14 residues long. Deletions cut 6 bases from V and 5 bases from J, with 16 bases between. CDR1 ENHRY and CDR2 SYGVKD come from the germline V gene. The CDR3 region has the DNA TGTGCCATCAGGGAAGACCGGGCCGGGACTGAAGCTTTCTTT. Its translation: CAIREDRAGTEAFF.

This rearrangement joins TRBV5-1 to TRBJ2-5; 10 bases fit TRBD1. J lost 11 bases, V lost 0 bases, and 10 bases had no gene match. CDR3 length equals 15 residues. Germline V lookup: CDR1 SGHRS, CDR2 YFSETQ. The CDR3 DNA is TGCGCCAGCAGCTTGGCCGGGACAGGGGACAATGAGCAGTACTTC. Its protein is CASSLAGTGDNEQYF.

In its sample, this clonotype was seen a few times. The V and J genes are TRBV6-5 and TRBJ1-2; tentatively, D is TRBD1 (5 bases). Germline CDR1 MNHEY, CDR2 SVGAGI. The CDR3 totals 14 residues. The V end was cut by 4 bases, the J end by 7 bases, with 16 bases between. This CDR3 reads CASSSRAPGGGYTF. CDR3 coding DNA: TGTGCCAGCAGTTCCCGAGCCCCCGGGGGTGGCTACACCTTC.

This clonotype was seen a single time. A much larger clone lies one base from this, so it may be a read error. V usage is TRBV7-9 and J usage is TRBJ2-5; 8 positions agree with TRBD2. In germline, CDR1 is SEHNR, CDR2 FQNEAQ (reference sequence). The CDR3 has 14 residues. Trimming took 5 bases from V and 10 from J; bases not matched to a gene: 12. CDR3 bases: TGTGCCAGCAGCCCGTCGGGGGGGGAGGGAGGCCAGTACTTC. Protein: CASSPSGGEGGQYF.

As DNA, the CDR3 is TGTGCCAGCAGCTTTCCGGGAACCGGGACAGGGACCTACAATGAGCAGTTCTTC. Protein product: CASSFPGTGTGTYNEQFF. This chain joins TRBV5-5 and TRBJ2-1, with TRBD1 matching over 9 bases. The V gene's germline CDR1 is SGHKS and CDR2 YYEKEE (reference sequence). V shed 2 bases, J shed 2 bases, and the junction held 11 bases outside the gene matches. This CDR3 comprises 18 residues.

Concerning this clonotype: This clone may be a read error of a much larger clone one base away. The chain has TRBV12-3 or TRBV12-4 and TRBJ1-2; D perhaps matches TRBD1 (6 bases). This CDR3 has 15 residues. Trimming took off 10 bases at V and 2 bases at J, with 20 bases between the two ends. CDR3 bases: TGTGCCAACAGATTAACAGGGCAGGGGAACTATGGCTACACCTTC. It is translated as CANRLTGQGNYGYTF.

This clonotype was counted between two and nine times. Since a much larger clone is just one base distant, this may be a read error. The rearrangement links TRBV10-3 to TRBJ2-1; no clear D. The J call may be mistaken, given a closer DNA end match to TRBJ2-7. Germline CDR1 reads ENHRY; CDR2 reads SYGVKD. This CDR3 spans 14 amino acids. The CDR3 nucleotides read TGTGCCATCAGTGAGCTACCCCCCTACAATGAGCAGTACTTC. Protein sequence: CAISELPPYNEQYF.

The table lists this clonotype with many counts. The chain uses TRBV9 and TRBJ2-3; 9 bases are shared with TRBD1. J gave up 2 bases and V 4 bases, and 8 bases lay outside the gene matches. Germline V gene lookup returns CDR1 SGDLS and CDR2 YYNGEE. CDR3 length equals 16 residues. DNA for the CDR3: TGTGCCAGCAGCTACCGACAGGGGGATTCCACAGATACGCAGTATTTT. It translates to CASSYRQGDSTDTQYF.

This clonotype was counted many times. The J gene is TRBJ2-7, the V gene TRBV10-3; TRBD2 is a possible D gene (6 bases). The ends were cut back, 1 base at V and 4 bases at J, with 14 bases in the middle. The germline V gene has CDR1 ENHRY and CDR2 SYGVKD. The CDR3 extends over 15 amino acids. The CDR3 sequence is CAISEWKDGRYEQYF. CDR3 bases: TGTGCCATCAGTGAGTGGAAAGACGGGAGATACGAGCAGTACTTC.

As to this clonotype: Since a much larger clone is just one base distant, this may be a read error. J is TRBJ1-4 and V is TRBV20-1, with D possibly matching TRBD1 (5 bases). The germline V gene has CDR1 DFQATT and CDR2 SNEGSKA (reference sequence). V was cut by 5 bases and J by 6 bases, with 16 bases left in between. The CDR3 is 14 amino acids. The CDR3 nucleotides read TGCAGTGCTTATGCTGATGCGGGGGATGAAAAACTGTTTTTT. Protein product: CSAYADAGDEKLFF.

This rearrangement joins TRBV30 to TRBJ1-1; the match to TRBD1 covers 7 bases. V lost 5 bases, J lost 2 bases, and 5 bases stayed unmatched. Per the germline V gene, CDR1 is GTSNPN and CDR2 is SVGIG (reference sequence). CDR3 length: 13 residues. The CDR3 DNA reads as TGTGCCTGGGGGACAGACATTAACACTGAAGCTTTCTTT. Protein: CAWGTDINTEAFF.

This clonotype appeared a single time. A junction boundary mismatches the germline segment, possibly from a read error. The chain employs TRBV5-1 and TRBJ1-2, with a tentative D call TRBD1 (6 bases). CDR3 length equals 15 residues. Germline V gene lookup returns CDR1 SGHRS and CDR2 YFSETQ. CDR3 nucleotides: TGCGCCAGCGGCTTCGATGGGGAGGGGGACTATGGCTACACCTTC. It is translated as CASGFDGEGDYGYTF.

The chain joins TRBV20-1 to TRBJ2-1; 9 nucleotides match TRBD2. Germline V gene data show CDR1 as DFQATT and CDR2 as SNEGSKA (reference sequence). This CDR3 comprises 18 residues. Unmatched junction bases numbered 15, after V lost 6 bases and J lost 0 bases. The CDR3 loop is CSAVKGSGRVSSYNEQFF. In DNA form, the CDR3 reads TGCAGTGCCGTTAAGGGTAGCGGGAGAGTAAGCTCCTACAATGAGCAGTTCTTC.

This clonotype has a single count. This rearrangement joins TRBV2 to TRBJ1-1, with 9 bases fitting TRBD1. J was trimmed by 4 bases and V by 7 bases; bases with no gene match: 10. The CDR3 consists of 15 residues. CDR1 is SNHLY, CDR2 FYNNEI, per germline. CDR3 bases: TGTGCCAGCACCCTGAACAGGGGGCGCGGCACTGAAGCTTTCTTT. Translated: CASTLNRGRGTEAFF.

The V and J genes are TRBV12-5 and TRBJ1-2; 7 bases line up with TRBD1. This CDR3 comprises 18 residues. Germline V gene lookup returns CDR1 LGHNT and CDR2 FRNRAP. J lost 6 bases, V lost 1 base, and 17 bases had no gene match. The DNA of the CDR3 is TGTGCTAGTGGTTTGGACAGTGGGTGGGACAGCCTCCAGGATGGCTACACCTTC. The encoded protein is CASGLDSGWDSLQDGYTF.